Below are 30 T cell receptor beta chains sequenced from a single sample in a study of T cells in Graves' hyperthyroidism and ophthalmopathy. Amplified TCR beta CDR3 regions came from RNA transcripts. The study used the HTBI primer set for a first-round RT-PCR of the TCR CDR3. Via MiXCR, TCRdb re-called the multiplex PCR reads, giving one row per CDR3 protein. The table includes roughly 700,000 distinct CDR3 sequences, 35% detected once. Sequenced input: blood. Receptors originate from a woman in her thirties or forties with Graves' hyperthyroidism.

This clonotype was counted a single time. The V and J genes are TRBV14 and TRBJ2-7; D uncertain. The germline V gene encodes CDR1 SGHDN and CDR2 FVKESK. The V end was cut by 1 base, the J end by 6 bases, with 7 bases between. CDR3 length equals 12 residues. The CDR3: CASSQVSVEQYF. In DNA form, the CDR3 reads TGTGCCAGCAGCCAAGTTTCGGTCGAGCAGTACTTC.

The chain combines TRBV3-1 with TRBJ1-3; D is ambiguous. Trimming took 5 bases from V and 4 from J, leaving 12 bases between them. Germline values: CDR1 LGHDT, CDR2 YNNKEL (reference sequence). The CDR3 is 14 residues long. CDR3 amino acids: CASSYRVGGNTIYF. DNA of the CDR3: TGTGCCAGCAGCTACAGAGTAGGAGGAAACACCATATATTTT. Complete variable domain (other parts from reference TRBV3-1 and TRBJ1-3): DTAVSQTPKYLVTQMGNDKSIKCEQNLGHDTMYWYKQDSKKFLKIMFSYNNKELIINETVPNRFSPKSPDKAHLNLHINSLELGDSAVYFCASSYRVGGNTIYFGEGSWLTVV.

This clonotype was counted ten times or more. The J gene is TRBJ1-2, the V gene TRBV7-9; the match to TRBD1 covers 7 bases. This CDR3 has 15 amino acids. Trimming at V came to 5 bases and at J to 4 bases, leaving 10 bases not matched to a gene. In germline, CDR1 is SEHNR, CDR2 FQNEAQ (reference sequence). CDR3 coding DNA: TGTGCCAGCAGCCGATCCGACAGGGAAGGCTATGGCTACACCTTC. Its protein product is CASSRSDREGYGYTF. The complete variable domain, with remaining parts taken from reference TRBV7-9 and TRBJ1-2, reads DTGVSQNPRHKITKRGQNVTFRCDPISEHNRLYWYRQTLGQGPEFLTYFQNEAQLEKSRLLSDRFSAERPKGSFSTLEIQRTEQGDSAMYLCASSRSDREGYGYTFGSGTRLTVV.

The sample holds a few counts of this clonotype. V usage is TRBV12-3 or TRBV12-4 and J usage is TRBJ2-2, with D unclear. The CDR3 runs 14 residues. Trimming removed 2 bases at V and 9 bases at J, with 13 bases between. CDR3 DNA sequence: TGTGCCAGCAGTTTAAAAGGGTCGGTCAGGGAGCTGTTTTTT. Its protein is CASSLKGSVRELFF.

The sample holds many counts of this clonotype. The chain has TRBV5-1 and TRBJ1-4; D ambiguous. Germline values: CDR1 SGHRS, CDR2 YFSETQ. The CDR3 contains 11 residues. V lost 5 bases and J 8 bases, leaving 7 bases between the germline ends. The DNA for the CDR3 is TGCGCCAGCAGGTCAAGGGAAAAACTGTTTTTT. It is translated as CASRSREKLFF.

The chain is built from TRBV9 and TRBJ1-1; D gene uncertain. The CDR3 is 14 residues long. With 3 bases removed from V and 5 bases from J, the gap between germline ends came to 14 bases. CDR1 and CDR2 from the germline V gene are SGDLS and YYNGEE. As DNA, the CDR3 is TGTGCCAGCAGCGGACGACTCATTTGGACTGAAGCTTTCTTT. Residues: CASSGRLIWTEAFF.

The chain is built from TRBV30 and TRBJ1-3; unclear D gene. CDR3 length equals 13 residues. Looked up from germline, CDR1 is GTSNPN and CDR2 is SVGIG (reference sequence). With 4 bases removed from V and 0 bases from J, the gap between germline ends came to 7 bases. DNA of the CDR3: TGTGCCTGGATGGGTGACTCTGGAAACACCATATATTTT. Its translation is CAWMGDSGNTIYF.

The genes are TRBV15 and TRBJ1-1; 12 bases fit TRBD1. This CDR3 is 17 amino acids long. The V gene's germline CDR1 is LNHNV and CDR2 YYDKDF (reference sequence). V lost 2 bases, J lost 3 bases, and 7 bases stayed unmatched. Written as DNA, the CDR3 is TGTGCCACCAGCAGATCCGGGACAGGGGGCGCAGACACTGAAGCTTTCTTT. This translates into CATSRSGTGGADTEAFF.

This chain links TRBV10-3 with TRBJ2-7, with D perhaps being TRBD1 or TRBD2 (5 bases each). CDR1 and CDR2 from the germline V gene are ENHRY and SYGVKD. This CDR3 region has 13 residues. Deletions cut 8 bases from V and 0 bases from J, with 11 bases between. CDR3 nucleotides: TGTGCCATCGGCCGGGACCTCTCCTACGAGCAGTACTTC. Encoded protein: CAIGRDLSYEQYF.

The chain is built from TRBV12-3 or TRBV12-4 and TRBJ1-2; D is possibly TRBD1 (5 bases). Trimming stripped 5 bases from V and 4 bases from J, with 11 bases between. CDR3 length: 13 residues. CDR3 sequence: CASSHSGGYGYTF. CDR3 nucleotide sequence: TGTGCCAGCAGTCATTCGGGGGGCTATGGCTACACCTTC.

The chain combines TRBV6-5 with TRBJ1-2, with unresolved D. Trimming removed 4 bases from V and 0 bases from J, with 15 bases in between. The CDR3 spans 16 residues. From germline, CDR1 is MNHEY and CDR2 SVGAGI. CDR3 protein: CASSWRDDEANYGYTF. Here the CDR3 DNA reads TGTGCCAGCAGTTGGAGGGATGATGAAGCTAACTATGGCTACACCTTC.

This clonotype was recorded at least ten times. The chain carries TRBV7-9 and TRBJ1-4; D remains unclear. Trimming stripped 5 bases from V and 8 bases from J, with 9 bases between. This CDR3 region has 12 residues. Germline-derived CDR1 and CDR2 are SEHNR and FQNEAQ (reference sequence). Written as DNA, the CDR3 is TGTGCCAGCAGCCCTACGGTGGAAAAACTGTTTTTT. Residues: CASSPTVEKLFF. Full variable domain (remainder filled in from reference TRBV7-9 and TRBJ1-4): DTGVSQNPRHKITKRGQNVTFRCDPISEHNRLYWYRQTLGQGPEFLTYFQNEAQLEKSRLLSDRFSAERPKGSFSTLEIQRTEQGDSAMYLCASSPTVEKLFFGSGTQLSVL.

About this clonotype itself: Possible read error: a much larger clone is one base away. V is TRBV7-2 and J is TRBJ1-4; D unclear. The CDR3 is made up of 15 amino acids. Per germline, CDR1 SGHTA and CDR2 FQGNSA. V was clipped by 0 bases and J by 4 bases, with 9 bases between them. Written as DNA, the CDR3 is TGTGCCAGCAGCTTAGCACGCAGACATAATGAAAAACTGTTTTTT. This codes for CASSLARRHNEKLFF. The complete variable domain, with remaining parts taken from reference TRBV7-2 and TRBJ1-4, reads GAGVSQSPSNKVTEKGKDVELRCDPISGHTALYWYRQSLGQGLEFLIYFQGNSAPDKSGLPSDRFSAERTGGSVSTLTIQRTQQEDSAVYLCASSLARRHNEKLFFGSGTQLSVL.

At least ten counts were recorded for this clonotype. This rearrangement joins TRBV11-2 to TRBJ1-5; D gene ambiguous. Germline CDR1 and CDR2: SGHAT and FQNNGV. This CDR3 contains 13 residues. V lost 6 bases to trimming and J lost 4 bases, with 10 bases between them. The CDR3 coding sequence is TGTGCCAGCAGAAACAGCCTTAATCAGCCCCAGCATTTT. Its protein is CASRNSLNQPQHF.

This clonotype occurred many times. The rearrangement joins TRBV9 to TRBJ2-2, with D unclear. This CDR3 region has 14 residues. Trimming shortened V by 0 bases and J by 1 base, and 4 bases separated the two germline ends. CDR1 and CDR2 from the germline V gene are SGDLS and YYNGEE. The CDR3 bases are TGTGCCAGCAGCGTAGCTGGGAACACCGGGGAGCTGTTTTTT. Protein sequence: CASSVAGNTGELFF.

Ten or more counts support this clonotype. This chain links TRBV25-1 with TRBJ1-1; no reliable D call. Deletions cut 3 bases from V and 7 bases from J, with 12 bases between. CDR1 MGHDK and CDR2 SYGVNS come from the germline V gene. The CDR3 consists of 13 residues. The CDR3 sequence is CASSDGPISEAFF. Here the CDR3 DNA reads TGTGCCAGCAGTGATGGTCCCATTAGTGAAGCTTTCTTT.

With respect to this clonotype: This could be a read error, since a much larger clone is one nucleotide away. This rearrangement joins TRBV7-9 to TRBJ1-6; D not resolved. CDR1 is SEHNR and CDR2 is FQNEAQ in the germline V gene (reference sequence). The CDR3 has 17 residues. Trimming shortened V by 3 bases and J by 11 bases, and 23 bases separated the two germline ends. CDR3 protein: CASSFIGEGLLNPPLHF. CDR3 sequence (DNA): TGTGCCAGCAGCTTTATAGGAGAGGGCCTCCTAAATCCACCCCTCCACTTT.

Comment on this clonotype: Germline and junction disagree at one end, which may indicate a read error. CDR3 bases: TGTGCCAGCAGTTACTCACAATCCTGCGAGCAGTACTTC. Translating it yields CASSYSQSCEQYF. The J gene is TRBJ2-7, the V gene TRBV10-3; D unclear. Germline lookup yields CDR1 ENHRY and CDR2 SYGVKD. The CDR3 has 13 residues.

This sequence joins TRBV19 and TRBJ1-1; D remains unclear. There are 13 residues in the CDR3. Trimming removed 7 bases from V and 1 base from J, with 10 bases in between. Per the germline V gene, CDR1 is LNHDA and CDR2 is SQIVND (reference sequence). The CDR3 coding sequence is TGTGCCAGTATTCCCCTTGGGAACACTGAAGCTTTCTTT. It encodes CASIPLGNTEAFF.

The rearrangement joins TRBV10-3 to TRBJ1-6; D ambiguous. The CDR3 spans 15 residues. The V gene's germline CDR1 is ENHRY and CDR2 SYGVKD. Trimming took off 11 bases at V and 0 bases at J, with 14 bases between the two ends. The CDR3 sequence is CAAASTSSYNSPLHF. The CDR3 DNA is TGTGCCGCCGCCTCCACAAGCTCCTATAATTCACCCCTCCACTTT.

V gene TRBV19 combines with J gene TRBJ1-6; D may be TRBD1 (5 bases). Trimming shortened V by 11 bases and J by 9 bases, and 26 bases separated the two germline ends. The V gene's germline CDR1 is LNHDA and CDR2 SQIVND (reference sequence). This CDR3 is 16 amino acids long. The CDR3 protein is CAWSVRGMGFGSPLHF. As DNA, the CDR3 is TGTGCCTGGAGTGTACGGGGGATGGGGTTCGGTTCACCCCTCCACTTT. The variable domain in full, with the rest retrieved from reference TRBV19 and TRBJ1-6, is DGGITQSPKYLFRKEGQNVTLSCEQNLNHDAMYWYRQDPGQGLRLIYYSQIVNDFQKGDIAEGYSVSREKKESFPLTVTSAQKNPTAFYLCAWSVRGMGFGSPLHFGNGTRLTVT.

The chain recombines TRBV29-1 with TRBJ2-7, with 7 bases that match TRBD2. V lost 6 bases, J lost 0 bases, and 11 bases stayed unmatched. Germline lookup yields CDR1 SQVTM and CDR2 ANQGSEA. The CDR3 runs 15 residues. CDR3 bases: TGCAGCGTCCGAAGAACTAGCGCCTCCTCCTACGAGCAGTACTTC. Protein: CSVRRTSASSYEQYF.

The chain has TRBV4-3 and TRBJ1-6; perhaps TRBD1 as D (5 bases). Trimming pared 1 base from V and 10 bases from J, leaving 11 bases between. CDR1 and CDR2 from the germline V gene are LGHNA and YSLEER. This CDR3 is 14 amino acids long. The CDR3 DNA is TGCGCCAGCAGCCAAGTTAACGGGGGGTCACCCCTCCACTTT. It specifies CASSQVNGGSPLHF.

This clonotype was seen a few times. The chain uses TRBV13 and TRBJ1-4; a weak D match, TRBD1 (6 bases). Per germline, CDR1 PRHDT and CDR2 FYEKMQ (reference sequence). CDR3 length equals 18 residues. V lost 5 bases and J 1 base, leaving 20 bases between the germline ends. The CDR3 loop is CASSPGLPGAGTNEKLFF. DNA for the CDR3: TGTGCCAGCAGCCCAGGGCTACCAGGGGCTGGAACTAATGAAAAACTGTTTTTT.

This clonotype was detected only a few times. CDR3 protein: CASRGPGQGSGNTIYF. Here the CDR3 DNA reads TGTGCCAGCAGGGGGCCGGGACAGGGGTCTGGAAACACCATATATTTT. J is TRBJ1-3 and V is TRBV2; 10 bases align to TRBD1. The CDR3 contains 16 residues. Germline CDR1 SNHLY, CDR2 FYNNEI. Trimming at V came to 6 bases and at J to 1 base, leaving 6 bases not matched to a gene.

The chain couples TRBV11-2 to TRBJ1-4; D is perhaps TRBD1 (6 bases). CDR1 is SGHAT and CDR2 is FQNNGV in the germline V gene. Trimming cost V 2 bases and J 10 bases, with 20 bases left between them. CDR3 length equals 16 residues. CDR3 in DNA: TGTGCCAGCAGCTTACGGGGAGCCTTAGGGGGTACAAAACTGTTTTTT. Residues: CASSLRGALGGTKLFF.

The chain carries TRBV19 and TRBJ2-7; D is ambiguous. CDR3 length: 13 residues. Germline V CDR1 and CDR2: LNHDA, SQIVND (reference sequence). V shed 3 bases and J shed 1 base, with 7 bases lying between them. The CDR3 bases are TGTGCCAGTAGTATGAGACCTTCCTACGAGCAGTACTTC. The encoded protein is CASSMRPSYEQYF.

This clonotype was seen only a few times. V is TRBV6-2 or TRBV6-3 and J is TRBJ2-5; 9 bases map to TRBD2. The trim removed 6 bases at V and 7 bases at J, leaving 12 bases unmatched. Germline assignment: CDR1 MNHEY and CDR2 SVGEGT. This CDR3 has 15 amino acids. CDR3 amino acids: CASSRTSAPLSTQYF. The CDR3 coding sequence is TGTGCCAGCAGCCGGACTAGCGCCCCCTTGTCGACCCAGTACTTC.

In this sample, this clonotype turned up many times. A read error may account for a junction end that differs from germline. The CDR3 protein is CASRLGTGTKAEAFF. Written as DNA, the CDR3 is TGTGCCAGCAGATTAGGGACAGGGACAAAGGCTGAAGCTTTCTTT. The chain combines TRBV7-9 with TRBJ1-1, with 9 nucleotides matching TRBD1. The CDR3 extends over 15 amino acids. CDR1 is SEHNR, CDR2 FQNEAQ, per germline (reference sequence).

Ten or more counts support this clonotype. The chain carries TRBV24-1 and TRBJ1-2; D call uncertain. CDR1 is KGHDR and CDR2 is SFDVKD in the germline V gene. V gave up 0 bases and J gave up 1 base, with 5 bases separating them. The CDR3 consists of 14 residues. The CDR3 here is CATSDLNNNYGYTF. DNA for the CDR3: TGTGCCACCAGTGATTTGAACAATAACTATGGCTACACCTTC.